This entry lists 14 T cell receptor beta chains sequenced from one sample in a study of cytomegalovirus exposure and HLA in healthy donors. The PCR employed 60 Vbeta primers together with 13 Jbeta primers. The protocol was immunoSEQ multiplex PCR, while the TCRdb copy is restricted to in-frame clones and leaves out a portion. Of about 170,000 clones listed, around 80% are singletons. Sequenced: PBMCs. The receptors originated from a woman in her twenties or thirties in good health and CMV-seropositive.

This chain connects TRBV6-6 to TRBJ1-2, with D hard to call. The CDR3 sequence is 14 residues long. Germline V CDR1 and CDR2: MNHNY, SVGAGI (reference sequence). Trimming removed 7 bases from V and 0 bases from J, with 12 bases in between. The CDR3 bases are TGTGCCAGCACTAAGGCGGTTACTAACTATGGCTACACCTTC. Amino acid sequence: CASTKAVTNYGYTF.

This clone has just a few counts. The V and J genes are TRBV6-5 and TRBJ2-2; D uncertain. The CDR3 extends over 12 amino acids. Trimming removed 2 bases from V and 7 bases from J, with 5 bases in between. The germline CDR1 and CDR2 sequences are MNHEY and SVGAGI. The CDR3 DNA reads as TGTGCCAGCAGTTACGTATTCGGGGAGCTGTTTTTT. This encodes CASSYVFGELFF.

The CDR3 bases are TGCGCCAGCAGCGGTCCCGGGGCGGGAGGGCCGGGTAATGAGCAGTTCTTC. This encodes CASSGPGAGGPGNEQFF. The chain couples TRBV5-1 to TRBJ2-1; 9 nucleotides agree with TRBD2. The germline V gene has CDR1 SGHRS and CDR2 YFSETQ. V gave up 4 bases and J gave up 7 bases; unmatched junction bases: 15. CDR3 length: 17 amino acids. Based on the CDR3 plus reference TRBV5-1 and TRBJ2-1, the full variable domain is KAGVTQTPRYLIKTRGQQVTLSCSPISGHRSVSWYQQTPGQGLQFLFEYFSETQRNKGNFPGRFSGRQFSNSRSEMNVSTLELGDSALYLCASSGPGAGGPGNEQFFGPGTRLTVL.

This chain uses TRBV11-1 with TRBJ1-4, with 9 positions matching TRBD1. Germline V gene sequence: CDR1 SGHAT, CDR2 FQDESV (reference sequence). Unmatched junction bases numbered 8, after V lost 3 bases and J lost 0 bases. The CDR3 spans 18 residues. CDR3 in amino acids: CASSLRETGGSTNEKLFF. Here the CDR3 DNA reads TGTGCCAGCAGCTTGCGCGAGACAGGGGGATCAACTAATGAAAAACTGTTTTTT.

CDR3 sequence: CASSDQGLRQPQHF. The CDR3 nucleotides read TGTGCCAGCAGTGATCAGGGGCTGAGGCAGCCCCAGCATTTT. The genes are TRBV2 and TRBJ1-5, with D possibly being TRBD1 (6 bases). The CDR3 consists of 14 residues. Germline V gives CDR1 SNHLY, CDR2 FYNNEI. Trimming took off 3 bases at V and 7 bases at J, with 13 bases between the two ends.

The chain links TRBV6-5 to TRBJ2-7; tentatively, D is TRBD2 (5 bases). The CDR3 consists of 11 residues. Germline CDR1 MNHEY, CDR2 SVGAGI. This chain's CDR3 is CVSRGPYEQYF. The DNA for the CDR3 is TGTGTGTCGAGAGGGCCCTACGAGCAGTACTTC.

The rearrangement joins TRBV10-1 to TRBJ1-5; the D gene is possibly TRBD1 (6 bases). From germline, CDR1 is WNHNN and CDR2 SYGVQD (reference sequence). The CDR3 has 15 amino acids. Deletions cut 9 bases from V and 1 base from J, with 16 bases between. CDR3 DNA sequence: TGCGCCAGGCTATACAGGGTGGCGAGCAATCAGCCCCAGCATTTT. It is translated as CARLYRVASNQPQHF.

CDR3 in DNA: TGTGCCAGCACCAGAGCACGGGGGGCCTACGAGCAGTACTTC. Residues: CASTRARGAYEQYF. The chain carries TRBV5-6 and TRBJ2-7, with 7 nucleotides matching TRBD2. CDR1 and CDR2 (germline): SGHDT, YYEEEE. The CDR3 runs 14 residues. The V and J ends lost 6 bases and 2 bases, in that order; junction bases with no gene match: 8.

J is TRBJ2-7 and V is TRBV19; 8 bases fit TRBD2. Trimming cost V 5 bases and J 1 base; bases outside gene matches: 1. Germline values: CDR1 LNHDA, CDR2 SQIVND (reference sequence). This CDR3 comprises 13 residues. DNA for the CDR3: TGTGCCAGTAGTCCTAGCGGGTCCTACGAGCAGTACTTC. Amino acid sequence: CASSPSGSYEQYF.

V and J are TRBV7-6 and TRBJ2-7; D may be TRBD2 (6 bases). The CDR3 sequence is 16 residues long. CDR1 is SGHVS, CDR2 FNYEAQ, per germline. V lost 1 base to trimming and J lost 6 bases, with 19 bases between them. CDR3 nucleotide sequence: TGTGCCAGCAGCTTAGGGTATAGCGGCTACACCCGCGAGCAGTACTTC. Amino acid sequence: CASSLGYSGYTREQYF.

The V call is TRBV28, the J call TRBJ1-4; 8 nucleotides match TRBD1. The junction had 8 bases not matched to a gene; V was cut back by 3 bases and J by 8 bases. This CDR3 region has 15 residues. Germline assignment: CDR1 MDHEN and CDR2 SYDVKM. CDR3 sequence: CASSFPQGAFEKLFF. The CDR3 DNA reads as TGTGCCAGCAGTTTTCCCCAGGGGGCCTTCGAAAAACTGTTTTTT.

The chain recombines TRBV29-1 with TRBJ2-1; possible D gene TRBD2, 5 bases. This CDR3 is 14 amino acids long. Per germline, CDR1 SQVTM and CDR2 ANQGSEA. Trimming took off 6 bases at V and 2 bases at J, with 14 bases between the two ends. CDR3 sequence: CSVEMREPYNEQFF. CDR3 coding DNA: TGCAGCGTCGAAATGAGGGAGCCCTACAATGAGCAGTTCTTC.

This CDR3 is CAISDAGAGNTIYF. The CDR3 region has the DNA TGTGCCATCAGTGACGCGGGGGCTGGAAACACCATATATTTT. This rearrangement joins TRBV10-3 to TRBJ1-3, with D tentatively TRBD1 (5 bases). The CDR3 covers 14 residues. V lost 3 bases and J 2 bases, leaving 8 bases between the germline ends. The germline gives CDR1 ENHRY, CDR2 SYGVKD.

The CDR3 region has the DNA TGTGCCAGCAGCTTCTCGGGGACTAGCGGGAGGGGGCACGAGCAGTACTTC. It translates to CASSFSGTSGRGHEQYF. The chain couples TRBV5-5 to TRBJ2-7; 16 bases agree with TRBD2. The germline gives CDR1 SGHKS, CDR2 YYEKEE (reference sequence). The CDR3 spans 17 residues. The V and J ends lost 2 bases and 5 bases, in that order; junction bases with no gene match: 7. The full variable domain, in which reference TRBV5-5 and TRBJ2-7 provide the parts outside the CDR3, is DAGVTQSPTHLIKTRGQQVTLRCSPISGHKSVSWYQQVLGQGPQFIFQYYEKEERGRGNFPDRFSARQFPNYSSELNVNALLLGDSALYLCASSFSGTSGRGHEQYFGPGTRLTVT.